A single sample gave rise to the 7 T cell receptor beta chains below, sequenced in a study of read filtering for tumor transcriptome and immune sequencing. The library was built from roughly 400 ng RNA with molecular barcoded adaptors for alpha/delta and beta/gamma chains. TCRdb reprocessed the reads with MiXCR, giving one entry per CDR3 protein. This repertoire shows tens of thousands of distinct CDR3 sequences, 15% to 20% found once; its top ten account for approximately 38%. The sequencing input was a population of CD138-negative cells sorted from bone marrow. The receptors shown here come from a donor aged 40 or over with multiple myeloma.

This clonotype has at least ten counts. V and J are TRBV20-1 and TRBJ2-1; 9 bases match TRBD1. This CDR3 has 16 amino acids. In germline, CDR1 is DFQATT, CDR2 SNEGSKA (reference sequence). The V segment lost 0 bases and the J segment 4 bases; nucleotides outside the gene matches: 7. The CDR3 nucleotides are TGCAGTGCTAGAGACCAGGGACAGGGCCGATACAATGAGCAGTTCTTC. Translation: CSARDQGQGRYNEQFF.

This chain connects TRBV28 to TRBJ2-7; D is unresolved. Trimming removed 3 bases from V and 2 bases from J, with 5 bases in between. The germline CDR1 and CDR2 sequences are MDHEN and SYDVKM. The CDR3 is 12 residues long. CDR3 sequence (DNA): TGTGCCAGCAGTTTCAGTCCCTACGAGCAGTACTTC. Translation gives CASSFSPYEQYF.

This clonotype was found many times. This chain uses TRBV5-1 with TRBJ2-1; tentatively, D is TRBD1 (5 bases). The CDR3 is 15 amino acids. The germline gives CDR1 SGHRS, CDR2 YFSETQ. The V and J ends lost 0 bases and 5 bases respectively, with 12 bases between them. Written as DNA, the CDR3 is TGCGCCAGCAGCTTGGGGAGACAGAGAGACAATGAGCAGTTCTTC. This translates into CASSLGRQRDNEQFF.

This clonotype was recorded at least ten times. The chain is built from TRBV15 and TRBJ2-5, with a tentative D call TRBD2 (6 bases). Germline V gene data show CDR1 as LNHNV and CDR2 as YYDKDF (reference sequence). The CDR3 runs to 14 residues. Trimming left V 1 base short and J 3 bases short, with 9 bases between. The CDR3 coding sequence is TGTGCCACCAGCAGAGGGGGACTTGAAGAGACCCAGTACTTC. Its translation is CATSRGGLEETQYF.

This rearrangement joins TRBV29-1 to TRBJ1-1; D is unresolved. Deletions cut 6 bases from V and 2 bases from J, with 4 bases between. CDR1 SQVTM and CDR2 ANQGSEA come from the germline V gene. The length of the CDR3 is 10 residues. CDR3 in DNA: TGCAGCGTGACAAACACTGAAGCTTTCTTT. It encodes CSVTNTEAFF.

This clonotype was picked up many times. This chain links TRBV9 with TRBJ2-1; the match to TRBD1 covers 8 bases. The germline gives CDR1 SGDLS, CDR2 YYNGEE. The CDR3 sequence is 14 residues long. V trimming: 4 bases; J trimming: 3 bases; junction bases outside the gene matches: 3. The CDR3 sequence is CASSPGTGYNEQFF. CDR3 bases: TGTGCCAGCAGCCCCGGGACAGGCTACAATGAGCAGTTCTTC.

This clonotype was seen repeatedly, ten times or more. The chain employs TRBV7-9 and TRBJ2-5; perhaps TRBD2 as D (6 bases). Trimming cost V 2 bases and J 1 base, with 17 bases left between them. This CDR3 region has 17 residues. Germline CDR1 and CDR2: SEHNR and FQNEAQ (reference sequence). The chain's CDR3 is CASSLSGAGRGQETQYF. The CDR3 DNA reads TGTGCCAGCAGCTTAAGTGGTGCGGGAAGGGGCCAAGAGACCCAGTACTTC.